This TCR beta chain was recorded in a study of human T cells and chemical hapten exposure. Looking at the study overall: DPC (0.01%) was patch tested on the upper back and read at 6 days. General study results and limits: With regard to DPC sensitization, TCRs above 1 in 1000 frequency did not change.

There are a few counts of this clonotype. Its antigen is unknown. Each CDR3 protein gets one entry after TCRdb re-called the RACE reads with MiXCR. The sample records about 120,000 distinct CDR3 sequences, roughly an eighth being singletons. This CDR3 spans 13 amino acids. V was clipped by 1 base and J by 4 bases, with 6 bases between them. In germline, CDR1 is MNHEY, CDR2 SVGEGT. Time point reported: patch test 1, 2 weeks after DPC sensitization. Described treatment: therapeutic diphenylcyclopropenone sensitization with weekly scalp DPC. Blood was collected ahead of every patch test applied. This TCR was sampled from a young man with alopecia areata. Some clones in this sample may be carry-over from other donors' samples. Material: whole blood, obtained in connection with sensitization to the hapten diphenylcyclopropenone (DPC). This chain connects TRBV6-2 or TRBV6-3 to TRBJ2-3; D remains unclear. In DNA, the CDR3 is TGTGCCAGCAGTTACTACCCTCCAGATACGCAGTATTTT. Amino acids: CASSYYPPDTQYF.